This section outlines one TCR beta chain sequence together with its context. V lost 0 bases, J lost 4 bases, and 10 bases lay in between. CDR3 length equals 14 residues. Germline lookup yields CDR1 SGHRS and CDR2 YFSETQ. This specimen belongs to a study of blood T cell repertoires in COVID-19. Overall study context: Researchers got acute and convalescent COVID-19 samples from the United States, Italy and Spain. T cells, B-cell-depleted T cells, or PBMCs provided the cDNA or gDNA that served as material.

Per the study methods: Scientists estimated how many nucleated cells there were by amplifying reference gene primers. Clones were sequenced by immunoSEQ multiplex PCR, and TCRdb holds only the in-frame ones, with some missing. V, J and clone size were drawn from that table, and D and trimming were deduced from the DNA. The sample gives 300,000 or so clones, approximately 90% of which show up once; 3.7% is in the top ten. This receptor was taken from a middle-aged woman with acute or convalescent COVID-19. The V gene is TRBV5-1, the J gene TRBJ1-2, with D possibly being TRBD1 (6 bases). The sample was peripheral blood. DNA for the CDR3: TGCGCCAGCAGCTTGGATGGCAGGGGCTATGGCTACACCTTC. As protein: CASSLDGRGYGYTF.